Listed here are 15 T cell receptor beta chains from one sample, sequenced in a study of T cells expressing NK-cell markers. From the 5' RACE reads, TCRdb lists one entry per CDR3 protein and no DNA. The sample spans under 600,000 distinct CDR3 sequences; the ten largest clones claim almost 1.5%. The sample consisted of blood T cells: a sorted CD56 or NKG2C T cell subset, CD4+ or CD8+ T cells, or bulk PBMC T cells (not recorded which). The receptor set was obtained from a woman aged 50 to 60 in good health.

This chain links TRBV27 with TRBJ2-1; TCRdb calls TRBD2, which cannot be checked without DNA. Germline values: CDR1 MNHEY, CDR2 SMNVEV (reference sequence). The CDR3 sequence is 15 residues long. This chain's CDR3 is CASSGIAGEGIEQFF.

The chain has TRBV4-1 and TRBJ2-5; checking the TCRdb D call of TRBD2 is not possible without DNA. The germline V gene has CDR1 MGHRA and CDR2 YSYEKL. The CDR3 has 16 residues. The CDR3 reads CASSPGSAGGQETQYF.

The chain combines TRBV6-4 with TRBJ2-2; TCRdb's D call, TRBD2, is unchecked because there is no DNA. Germline V CDR1 and CDR2: MRHNA, SNTAGT. This CDR3 region has 14 residues. The CDR3 sequence: CASSAGLATGELFF.

The V gene is TRBV20-1, the J gene TRBJ2-1; TCRdb's assignment of TRBD2 cannot be checked, as there is no DNA. The CDR3 loop spans 15 amino acids. Germline lookup yields CDR1 DFQATT and CDR2 SNEGSKA (reference sequence). CDR3 sequence: CSAKKREPVLREQFF.

V gene TRBV5-1 combines with J gene TRBJ2-3; TCRdb returns TRBD1, unconfirmable since there is no DNA. CDR1 is SGHRS and CDR2 is YFSETQ in the germline V gene. The CDR3 consists of 14 residues. The CDR3 region is CASSGRGNTDTQYF.

The chain employs TRBV12-3 or TRBV12-4 and TRBJ2-2. The CDR3 totals 16 residues. CDR3 region: CASSETWTPSTGELFF.

The CDR3 here is CASSQPGQGQAGELFF. The genes are TRBV4-1 and TRBJ2-2; the D call from TCRdb, TRBD1, cannot be confirmed without DNA. The CDR3 covers 16 residues. Germline CDR1 MGHRA, CDR2 YSYEKL.

The chain carries TRBV6-5 and TRBJ2-6; TCRdb's D call, TRBD1, is unchecked because there is no DNA. The length of the CDR3 is 18 residues. Germline lookup yields CDR1 MNHEY and CDR2 SVGAGI. The CDR3 region is CASSYSQGAFSGANVLTF.

The rearrangement uses TRBV20-1 and TRBJ1-6; lacking DNA, the TRBD1 call made by TCRdb goes unchecked. Germline CDR1 is DFQATT and CDR2 is SNEGSKA (reference sequence). The CDR3 has 14 amino acids. The CDR3 sequence is CSALSGEYNSPLHF.

The chain carries TRBV24-1 and TRBJ2-3; lacking DNA, the TRBD2 call made by TCRdb goes unchecked. The CDR3 length is 19 residues. Germline CDR1 KGHDR, CDR2 SFDVKD. The CDR3 sequence: CATSDPRIPNSGGTDTQYF.

The V gene is TRBV24-1, the J gene TRBJ2-7; with no DNA, the TCRdb D assignment of TRBD1 cannot be verified. The CDR3 has 15 residues. Per germline, CDR1 KGHDR and CDR2 SFDVKD. CDR3 amino acids: CATTFADRHYYEQYF.

The CDR3 spells CASSQGLTNTGELFF. The rearrangement links TRBV3-1 to TRBJ2-2. Germline CDR1 and CDR2: LGHDT and YNNKEL (reference sequence). The CDR3 spans 15 residues.

J is TRBJ1-5 and V is TRBV20-1; TCRdb outputs TRBD1, but without DNA this stays unchecked. The CDR3 has 14 amino acids. The V gene's germline CDR1 is DFQATT and CDR2 SNEGSKA (reference sequence). This CDR3 reads CSAQDRGLGQPQHF.

The rearrangement uses TRBV2 and TRBJ2-2; the D call of TRBD2 rests on TCRdb alone, since no DNA is present to check it. Germline V gene sequence: CDR1 SNHLY, CDR2 FYNNEI. The CDR3 has 15 amino acids. CDR3: CASRGTRPNTGELFF.

The chain links TRBV4-1 to TRBJ2-3. This CDR3 has 14 amino acids. The germline gives CDR1 MGHRA, CDR2 YSYEKL. The chain's CDR3 is CASSQRARTDTQYF.